This T cell receptor (beta chain) was recovered during a study of identifying expanded T cells in peripheral blood. Study findings and constraints: Across healthy donors, higher total template counts meant significantly greater roughly two-week count variance. Differentially abundant clones: roughly 1.2 between replicates, around 16 at approximately 13 days, around 20 at four.

TCRdb's copy holds only in-frame clones and misses some; the assay was immunoSEQ multiplex PCR. Of approximately 90,000 clones listed, roughly 86% are singletons. Worth noting for this clone: What it binds is not known.

Healthy donors had no documented immune events, such as infections, while sampled. Sample: blood. The clonotype comes from a person aged 18 to 70 in good health.

The CDR3 nucleotides are TGTGCTAGTGGGACGGGCTCTGGAAACACCATATATTTT. Its protein product is CASGTGSGNTIYF. This sequence joins TRBV12-5 and TRBJ1-3; D not resolved. The V gene lost 6 bases and the J gene lost 0 bases, with 6 bases spanning the gap. This CDR3 is built from 13 residues. Germline CDR1 LGHNT, CDR2 FRNRAP.